This T cell receptor (beta chain) was sequenced for a study of blood T cell repertoires in COVID-19. The V gene end was trimmed by 4 bases and the J gene end by 5 bases; junction bases not matched to a gene: 9. From germline, CDR1 is LNHDA and CDR2 SQIVND (reference sequence). CDR3 length equals 15 residues. Clones were sequenced by immunoSEQ multiplex PCR, and TCRdb holds only the in-frame ones, with some missing. The table lists around 300,000 clones, about 89% of them singletons, with 1.7% in the top ten. The clonotype originates from a woman in her 40s who had recovered from COVID-19. Sequencing was done on a sample of PBMCs or T cells enriched from blood (not recorded which). The genes are TRBV19 and TRBJ2-3; 7 bases map to TRBD1. The CDR3 loop is CASSRRQGSGDTQYF. DNA of the CDR3: TGTGCCAGTAGTAGACGACAGGGTAGTGGAGATACGCAGTATTTT.